This T cell receptor beta chain was found in a study of metastatic and nonmetastatic thyroid tumors. Study as a whole: The study looked at repertoires side by side in blood and in tumor or nodule tissue from malignant and benign thyroid patients.

All patients were treatment-naive before thyroid surgery. This clone turned up a few times. A much larger clone is a single base away; this may be a read error. CDR3 length equals 13 residues. The V and J ends lost 5 bases and 2 bases respectively, with 9 bases between them. Germline V gene lookup returns CDR1 LNHDA and CDR2 SQIVND (reference sequence). Per the original data handling: Clinicopathological groups supplied CDR3 differences that were used to build a distant-metastasis classifier for papillary thyroid cancer. Through MiXCR, TCRdb re-clonotyped the PCR reads. These V and J calls rely on TCRdb rather than the paper's analysis. The sample contains 35,000 to 50,000 clones, 9.5% to 13% of which appear only once.

Sequencing input: blood. This receptor was taken from a male donor with papillary thyroid cancer or a benign thyroid nodule (not recorded which). Some clones in this sample may be carry-over from other donors' samples. The chain joins TRBV19 to TRBJ1-1; no firm D call. The CDR3 DNA sequence: TGTGCCAGTAGTTTCCATGGTAACACTGAAGCTTTCTTT. The encoded protein is CASSFHGNTEAFF.